What follows are 30 T cell receptor beta chains derived from one specimen sequenced in a study of shared clonotypes between healthy human individuals. The protocol was immunoSEQ multiplex PCR, while the TCRdb copy is restricted to in-frame clones and leaves out a portion. The table shows around 240,000 clones, with over 50% occurring only once. Sequences were obtained from memory CD4+ T cells sorted from blood. Noted subset: CD45RA-negative fraction. Receptors originate from a young man in good health.

This chain uses TRBV25-1 with TRBJ2-3, with unresolved D. The CDR3 contains 15 residues. Germline V gives CDR1 MGHDK, CDR2 SYGVNS. Deletions cut 3 bases from V and 6 bases from J, with 16 bases between. The DNA for the CDR3 is TGTGCCAGCAGTGACCCCATAAACCCCGGGGATACGCAGTATTTT. Translating gives CASSDPINPGDTQYF.

This clone was recorded a few times. V gene TRBV25-1 combines with J gene TRBJ2-5, with D hard to call. The CDR3 has 14 amino acids. V was pared by 1 base and J by 4 bases, with 10 bases between. The germline V gene encodes CDR1 MGHDK and CDR2 SYGVNS. The CDR3 sequence: CASSEFHPSETQYF. DNA of the CDR3: TGTGCCAGCAGTGAATTTCACCCTTCAGAGACCCAGTACTTC.

This sequence joins TRBV18 and TRBJ2-3; D not resolved. CDR1 KGHSH and CDR2 LQKENI come from the germline V gene. There are 16 residues in the CDR3. Trimming pared 0 bases from V and 0 bases from J, leaving 10 bases between. The CDR3 sequence is CASSPPDGTSTDTQYF. For the CDR3, the DNA is TGTGCCAGCTCACCACCGGACGGTACTAGCACAGATACGCAGTATTTT.

This clone was observed at least ten times. The chain carries TRBV5-6 and TRBJ1-5; D unresolved. Per germline, CDR1 SGHDT and CDR2 YYEEEE. Trimming left V 0 bases short and J 0 bases short, with 13 bases between. The CDR3 loop spans 17 amino acids. CDR3 nucleotides: TGTGCCAGCAGCTTGGGAATGGGTGGGAATAGCAATCAGCCCCAGCATTTT. The encoded protein is CASSLGMGGNSNQPQHF.

The J gene is TRBJ1-1, the V gene TRBV18, with D maybe TRBD1 (5 bases). V lost 1 base and J 4 bases, leaving 7 bases between the germline ends. CDR3 length: 13 residues. In germline, CDR1 is KGHSH, CDR2 LQKENI. CDR3 nucleotide sequence: TGTGCCAGCTCACCACAGGGGTCCACTGAAGCTTTCTTT. Its translation: CASSPQGSTEAFF.

This clone turned up a few times. The chain combines TRBV9 with TRBJ2-1; D not certain. This CDR3 is built from 15 residues. Trimming removed 2 bases at V and 5 bases at J, with 14 bases between. CDR1 is SGDLS, CDR2 YYNGEE, per germline. CDR3 nucleotide sequence: TGTGCCAGCAGCGTTAATTTCGGGCAAGACAATGAGCAGTTCTTC. It is translated as CASSVNFGQDNEQFF.

This clone was counted a few times. V gene TRBV28 combines with J gene TRBJ1-1; tentatively, D is TRBD1 (6 bases). The CDR3 extends over 15 amino acids. From germline, CDR1 is MDHEN and CDR2 SYDVKM. The V and J ends lost 4 bases and 3 bases respectively, with 15 bases between them. The CDR3 DNA follows: TGTGCCAGCAGTTCTTGGGACACCAGGGACACTGAAGCTTTCTTT. Amino acids: CASSSWDTRDTEAFF.

This clone turned up a few times. The rearrangement links TRBV10-1 to TRBJ2-2; maybe TRBD2 (6 bases). In germline, CDR1 is WNHNN, CDR2 SYGVQD (reference sequence). The length of the CDR3 is 8 residues. The V end lost 8 bases, the J end lost 15 bases, and 7 bases lay between the germline ends. In nucleotides, the CDR3 is TGCGCCAGCGGAGGGGTGTTTTTT. Residues: CASGGVFF.

Turning to this clone: One end of the junction fails to match germline, which may point to a read error. This chain links TRBV14 with TRBJ1-5; tentatively, D is TRBD1 (6 bases). The CDR3 is 14 residues long. The germline gives CDR1 SGHDN, CDR2 FVKESK. The CDR3 spells CASNQGGVGEPQHF. Written as DNA, the CDR3 is TGTGCCAGCAACCAAGGGGGTGTTGGGGAGCCCCAGCATTTT. The complete variable domain, with remaining parts taken from reference TRBV14 and TRBJ1-5, reads EAGVTQFPSHSVIEKGQTVTLRCDPISGHDNLYWYRRVMGKEIKFLLHFVKESKQDESGMPNNRFLAERTGGTYSTLKVQPAELEDSGVYFCASNQGGVGEPQHFGDGTRLSIL.

In DNA form, the CDR3 reads TGTGCCAGCAGTTTGGGGGGTTATGGCTACACCTTC. Translation: CASSLGGYGYTF. The genes are TRBV2 and TRBJ1-2, with D possibly matching TRBD1 (5 bases). Trimming removed 5 bases at V and 5 bases at J, with 9 bases between. The CDR3 length is 12 residues. Germline-derived CDR1 and CDR2 are SNHLY and FYNNEI. Together with reference TRBV2 and TRBJ1-2, the CDR3 gives the full variable domain: EPEVTQTPSHQVTQMGQEVILRCVPISNHLYFYWYRQILGQKVEFLVSFYNNEISEKSEIFDDQFSVERPDGSNFTLKIRSTKLEDSAMYFCASSLGGYGYTFGSGTRLTVV.

J is TRBJ2-3 and V is TRBV29-1, with 11 bases aligning to TRBD2. The CDR3 is 14 amino acids. Germline lookup yields CDR1 SQVTM and CDR2 ANQGSEA. J was trimmed by 2 bases and V by 6 bases; bases with no gene match: 4. The CDR3 loop is CSVRLAGNTDTQYF. DNA for the CDR3: TGCAGCGTCCGACTAGCGGGAAACACAGATACGCAGTATTTT.

The chain joins TRBV15 to TRBJ1-1; no reliable D call. The ends were cut back, 0 bases at V and 6 bases at J, with 8 bases in the middle. Germline values: CDR1 LNHNV, CDR2 YYDKDF (reference sequence). The CDR3 runs to 13 residues. CDR3 nucleotides: TGTGCCACCAGCAGAGATCTAAGTGCTGAAGCTTTCTTT. This codes for CATSRDLSAEAFF. Full variable domain (rest looked up from reference TRBV15 and TRBJ1-1): DAMVIQNPRYQVTQFGKPVTLSCSQTLNHNVMYWYQQKSSQAPKLLFHYYDKDFNNEADTPDNFQSRRPNTSFCFLDIRSPGLGDTAMYLCATSRDLSAEAFFGQGTRLTVV.

The J gene is TRBJ2-5, the V gene TRBV29-1; 7 bases fit TRBD1. This CDR3 contains 13 residues. CDR1 is SQVTM, CDR2 ANQGSEA, per germline. Germline trimming cut 4 bases from V and 5 bases from J; bases unmatched to any gene: 7. CDR3 amino acids: CSVAIGGTETQYF. The CDR3 bases are TGCAGCGTTGCTATAGGGGGCACGGAGACCCAGTACTTC.

The rearrangement joins TRBV11-2 to TRBJ2-1; D call uncertain. CDR1 and CDR2 from the germline V gene are SGHAT and FQNNGV. V was cut by 1 base and J by 6 bases, with 10 bases left in between. This CDR3 has 14 residues. The CDR3 is CASSLAPWGNEQFF. The DNA of the CDR3 is TGTGCCAGCAGCTTAGCCCCGTGGGGCAATGAGCAGTTCTTC. The full variable domain, rest sourced from reference TRBV11-2 and TRBJ2-1, is EAGVAQSPRYKIIEKRQSVAFWCNPISGHATLYWYQQILGQGPKLLIQFQNNGVVDDSQLPKDRFSAERLKGVDSTLKIQPAKLEDSAVYLCASSLAPWGNEQFFGPGTRLTVL.

The chain employs TRBV6-5 and TRBJ1-5; D may be TRBD1 (5 bases). CDR3 size: 12 residues. The germline V and J ends were trimmed by 6 bases and 15 bases, with 18 bases remaining between them. Looked up from germline, CDR1 is MNHEY and CDR2 is SVGAGI. DNA for the CDR3: TGTGCCAGCAGGGATAAGATACGGGGCATGCATTTT. Amino acids: CASRDKIRGMHF.

The chain is built from TRBV6-6 and TRBJ2-7; D uncertain. V dropped 2 bases and J dropped 2 bases, with 7 bases sitting between them. The CDR3 has 13 amino acids. Looked up from germline, CDR1 is MNHNY and CDR2 is SVGAGI (reference sequence). Written as DNA, the CDR3 is TGTGCCAGCAGTTACCATCCCCCCTACGAGCAGTACTTC. Translation gives CASSYHPPYEQYF.

This chain uses TRBV15 with TRBJ2-5; D is possibly TRBD1 (7 bases). Germline CDR1 is LNHNV and CDR2 is YYDKDF (reference sequence). Trimming removed 7 bases at V and 4 bases at J, with 19 bases between. The CDR3 covers 15 residues. CDR3 protein: CATMVRQGGTETQYF. CDR3 nucleotides: TGTGCCACCATGGTAAGACAGGGAGGAACAGAGACCCAGTACTTC.

The chain joins TRBV18 to TRBJ2-3; 14 bases are a match to TRBD2. V lost 6 bases, J lost 5 bases, and 10 bases stayed unmatched. Germline V CDR1 and CDR2: KGHSH, LQKENI. This CDR3 spans 17 amino acids. The CDR3 DNA follows: TGTGCCAGCTCTCTGCGACTAGCGGGAGGGCCACGAGATACGCAGTATTTT. Encoded protein: CASSLRLAGGPRDTQYF.

The CDR3 here is CASSQQRGSTGELFF. As DNA, the CDR3 is TGTGCCAGCAGCCAACAACGGGGAAGTACCGGGGAGCTGTTTTTT. The V and J genes are TRBV14 and TRBJ2-2, with D possibly being TRBD2 (5 bases). The CDR3 loop spans 15 amino acids. Trimming removed 2 bases at V and 5 bases at J, with 12 bases between. Germline V gives CDR1 SGHDN, CDR2 FVKESK.

This clone has just a few counts. This chain joins TRBV29-1 and TRBJ2-7; maybe TRBD1 (6 bases). The CDR3 is 11 amino acids. The ends were cut back, 6 bases at V and 3 bases at J, with 9 bases in the middle. CDR1 SQVTM and CDR2 ANQGSEA come from the germline V gene. This CDR3 is CSVAGVYEQYF. Written as DNA, the CDR3 is TGCAGCGTGGCAGGGGTCTACGAGCAGTACTTC.

Concerning this clone: At the DNA level, this CDR3 is encoded by other sequences in the same sample as well. The chain links TRBV9 to TRBJ2-1; no firm D call. The CDR3 loop spans 11 amino acids. Trimming removed 0 bases from V and 9 bases from J, with 4 bases in between. The germline CDR1 and CDR2 sequences are SGDLS and YYNGEE. The CDR3 DNA reads as TGTGCCAGCAGCGTAGGGGCTGAGCAGTTCTTC. This gives the protein CASSVGAEQFF.

For this clone: The sample has other DNA sequences that encode this CDR3 too. The chain uses TRBV7-9 and TRBJ2-1; unclear D gene. The CDR3 is made up of 16 amino acids. Germline lookup yields CDR1 SEHNR and CDR2 FQNEAQ (reference sequence). V was pared by 3 bases and J by 0 bases, with 12 bases between. CDR3 sequence (DNA): TGTGCCAGCAGCTTGAGCCTTGCAGGCTCCTACAATGAGCAGTTCTTC. The encoded protein is CASSLSLAGSYNEQFF.

J is TRBJ2-3 and V is TRBV7-2, with TRBD2 as a possible D gene (5 bases). The CDR3 sequence is 13 residues long. V shed 8 bases and J shed 3 bases, with 12 bases lying between them. The germline V gene encodes CDR1 SGHTA and CDR2 FQGNSA. The CDR3: CASHTLDTDTQYF. CDR3 bases: TGTGCCAGCCATACACTAGATACAGATACGCAGTATTTT.

The V and J genes are TRBV10-1 and TRBJ2-7; TRBD1 matches 10 bases. Trimming at V came to 2 bases and at J to 2 bases, leaving 6 bases not matched to a gene. The germline gives CDR1 WNHNN, CDR2 SYGVQD (reference sequence). CDR3 length: 16 amino acids. CDR3 loop: CASSETLGQGAYEQYF. In DNA form, the CDR3 reads TGCGCCAGCAGTGAGACCCTCGGACAGGGGGCCTACGAGCAGTACTTC.

The CDR3 here is CASSPPDTGGHYEQYF. The CDR3 DNA is TGTGCCAGCAGCCCCCCGGACACGGGCGGGCACTACGAGCAGTACTTC. This rearrangement joins TRBV7-9 to TRBJ2-7, with D perhaps assigned TRBD1 or TRBD2 (5 bases each). The CDR3 totals 16 residues. Germline-derived CDR1 and CDR2 are SEHNR and FQNEAQ (reference sequence). Trimming removed 5 bases from V and 3 bases from J, with 20 bases in between.

This chain joins TRBV6-1 and TRBJ1-5, with D uncertain. Trimming removed 4 bases at V and 7 bases at J, with 14 bases between. The CDR3 covers 14 residues. Germline V gene lookup returns CDR1 MNHNS and CDR2 SASEGT. The CDR3 DNA follows: TGTGCCAGCAGTGGAGACAACGGGTGGCAGCCCCAGCATTTT. Its translation is CASSGDNGWQPQHF.

This sequence joins TRBV11-2 and TRBJ2-5; 8 nucleotides line up with TRBD1. The CDR3 totals 13 residues. Germline V lookup: CDR1 SGHAT, CDR2 FQNNGV. With V trimmed by 4 bases and J by 5 bases, 3 bases remained unmatched. The CDR3 is CASSSDRGETQYF. In nucleotides, the CDR3 is TGTGCCAGCAGCTCCGACAGGGGCGAGACCCAGTACTTC.

The rearrangement uses TRBV4-1 and TRBJ2-2; weak D call: TRBD1 (5 bases). V was trimmed by 0 bases and J by 2 bases, leaving 10 bases between them. This CDR3 is 16 amino acids long. Germline V gene data show CDR1 as MGHRA and CDR2 as YSYEKL. Here the CDR3 DNA reads TGCGCCAGCAGCCAAGATACAGGAGTTAACACCGGGGAGCTGTTTTTT. Amino acids: CASSQDTGVNTGELFF.

This sequence joins TRBV19 and TRBJ2-7; possible D gene TRBD1, 6 bases. Germline values: CDR1 LNHDA, CDR2 SQIVND (reference sequence). There are 11 residues in the CDR3. CDR3 amino acids: CKTGLSYEQYF. In DNA, the CDR3 is TGTAAAACAGGGTTATCGTACGAGCAGTACTTC.

The chain links TRBV9 to TRBJ2-3; D unresolved. V lost 0 bases to trimming and J lost 3 bases, with 11 bases between them. The V gene's germline CDR1 is SGDLS and CDR2 YYNGEE. CDR3 length equals 15 residues. CDR3 bases: TGTGCCAGCAGCGTAGTTGGCAGTAATACAGATACGCAGTATTTT. It encodes CASSVVGSNTDTQYF.